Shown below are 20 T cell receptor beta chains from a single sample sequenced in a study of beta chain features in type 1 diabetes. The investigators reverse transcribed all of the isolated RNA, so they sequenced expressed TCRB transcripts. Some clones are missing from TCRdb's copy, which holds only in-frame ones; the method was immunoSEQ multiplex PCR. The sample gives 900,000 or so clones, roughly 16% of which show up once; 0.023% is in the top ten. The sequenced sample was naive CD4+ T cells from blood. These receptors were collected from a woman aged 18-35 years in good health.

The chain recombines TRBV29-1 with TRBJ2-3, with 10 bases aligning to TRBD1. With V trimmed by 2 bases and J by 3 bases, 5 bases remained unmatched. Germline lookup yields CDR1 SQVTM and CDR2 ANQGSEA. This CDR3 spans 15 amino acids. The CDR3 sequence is CSVEWTGGVTDTQYF. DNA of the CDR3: TGCAGCGTTGAATGGACAGGGGGTGTGACAGATACGCAGTATTTT.

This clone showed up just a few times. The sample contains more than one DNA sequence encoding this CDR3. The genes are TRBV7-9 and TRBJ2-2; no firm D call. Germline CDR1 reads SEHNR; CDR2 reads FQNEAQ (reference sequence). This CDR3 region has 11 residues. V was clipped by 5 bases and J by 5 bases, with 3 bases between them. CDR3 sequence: CASSPTGELFF. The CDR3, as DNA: TGTGCCAGCAGCCCTACCGGGGAGCTGTTTTTT.

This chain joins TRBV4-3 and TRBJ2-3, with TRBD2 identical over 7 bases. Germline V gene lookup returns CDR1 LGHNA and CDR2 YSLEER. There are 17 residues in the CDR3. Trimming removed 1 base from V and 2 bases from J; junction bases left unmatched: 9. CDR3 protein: CASSQASVGGPTDTQYF. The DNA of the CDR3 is TGCGCCAGCAGCCAAGCGAGCGTGGGAGGGCCCACAGATACGCAGTATTTT.

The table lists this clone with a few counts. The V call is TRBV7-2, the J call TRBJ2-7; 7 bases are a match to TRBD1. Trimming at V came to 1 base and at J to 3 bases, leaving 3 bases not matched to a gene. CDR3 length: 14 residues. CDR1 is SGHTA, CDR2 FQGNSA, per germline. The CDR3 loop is CASSLGTGHYEQYF. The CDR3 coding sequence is TGTGCCAGCAGCTTAGGGACAGGACACTACGAGCAGTACTTC.

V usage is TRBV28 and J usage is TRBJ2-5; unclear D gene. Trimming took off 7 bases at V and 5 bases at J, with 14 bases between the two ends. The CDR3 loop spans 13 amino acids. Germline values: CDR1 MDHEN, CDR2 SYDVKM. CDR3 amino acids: CASTNTAPETQYF. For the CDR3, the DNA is TGTGCCAGCACCAACACGGCACCGGAGACCCAGTACTTC.

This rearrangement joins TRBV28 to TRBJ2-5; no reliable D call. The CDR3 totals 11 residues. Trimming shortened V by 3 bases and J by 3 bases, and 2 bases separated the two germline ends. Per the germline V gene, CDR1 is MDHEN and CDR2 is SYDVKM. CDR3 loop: CASSFEETQYF. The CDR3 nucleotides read TGTGCCAGCAGTTTTGAAGAGACCCAGTACTTC.

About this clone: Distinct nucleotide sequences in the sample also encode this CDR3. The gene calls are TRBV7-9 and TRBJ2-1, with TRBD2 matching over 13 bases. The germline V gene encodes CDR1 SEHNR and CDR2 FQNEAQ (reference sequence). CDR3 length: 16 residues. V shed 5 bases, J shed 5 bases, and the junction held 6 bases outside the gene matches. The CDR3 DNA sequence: TGTGCCAGCAGCCCGAGAGGGACTAGCGGGAACAATGAGCAGTTCTTC. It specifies CASSPRGTSGNNEQFF.

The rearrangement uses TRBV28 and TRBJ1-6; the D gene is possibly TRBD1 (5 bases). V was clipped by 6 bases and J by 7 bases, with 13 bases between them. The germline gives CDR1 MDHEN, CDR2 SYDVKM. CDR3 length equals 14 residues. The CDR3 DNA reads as TGTGCCAGCAGAGCCGGGACGGAGAATTCACCCCTCCACTTT. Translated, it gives CASRAGTENSPLHF.

CDR3 sequence (DNA): TGTGCCAGCAGCCCCCCTTTCAAGGGGTACGAGCAGTACTTC. This translates into CASSPPFKGYEQYF. The chain is built from TRBV7-2 and TRBJ2-7, with a possible D match to TRBD1 (5 bases). The CDR3 runs 14 residues. The germline V and J ends were trimmed by 5 bases and 4 bases, with 15 bases remaining between them. Germline CDR1 SGHTA, CDR2 FQGNSA.

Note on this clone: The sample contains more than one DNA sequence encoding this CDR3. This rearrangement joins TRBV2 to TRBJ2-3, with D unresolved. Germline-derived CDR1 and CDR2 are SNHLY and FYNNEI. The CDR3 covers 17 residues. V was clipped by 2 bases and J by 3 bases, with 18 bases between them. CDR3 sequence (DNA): TGTGCCAGCAGTGAATGGCGTCAGACAAAGCGAACAGATACGCAGTATTTT. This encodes CASSEWRQTKRTDTQYF.

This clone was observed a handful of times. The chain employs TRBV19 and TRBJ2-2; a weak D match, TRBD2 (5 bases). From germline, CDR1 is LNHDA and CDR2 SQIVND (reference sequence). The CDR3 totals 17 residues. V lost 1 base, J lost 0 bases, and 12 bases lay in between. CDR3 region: CASSIGRGLSNTGELFF. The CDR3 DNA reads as TGTGCCAGTAGTATAGGTCGGGGATTATCGAACACCGGGGAGCTGTTTTTT.

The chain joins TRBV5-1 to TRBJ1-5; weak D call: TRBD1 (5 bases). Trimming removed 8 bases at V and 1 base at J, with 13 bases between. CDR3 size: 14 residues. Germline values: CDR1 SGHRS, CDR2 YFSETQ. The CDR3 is CARGAGGSNQPQHF. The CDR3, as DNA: TGCGCCAGGGGTGCTGGGGGGAGCAATCAGCCCCAGCATTTT.

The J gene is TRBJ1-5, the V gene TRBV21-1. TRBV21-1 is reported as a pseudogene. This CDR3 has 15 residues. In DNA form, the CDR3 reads TGTGCCAGCAGCAAACGGTACCTCAACAATCAGCCCCAGCATTTT. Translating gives CASSKRYLNNQPQHF.

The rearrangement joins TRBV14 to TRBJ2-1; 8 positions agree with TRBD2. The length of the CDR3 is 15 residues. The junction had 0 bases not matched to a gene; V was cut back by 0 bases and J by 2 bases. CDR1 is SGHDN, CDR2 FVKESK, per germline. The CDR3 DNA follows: TGTGCCAGCAGCCAAGAACTAGCGGCCTACAATGAGCAGTTCTTC. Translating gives CASSQELAAYNEQFF.

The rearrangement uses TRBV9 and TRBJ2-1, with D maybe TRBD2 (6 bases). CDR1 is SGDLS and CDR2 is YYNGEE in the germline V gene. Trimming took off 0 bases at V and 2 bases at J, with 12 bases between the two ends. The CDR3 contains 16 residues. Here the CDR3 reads CASSVASGGTYNEQFF. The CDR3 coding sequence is TGTGCCAGCAGCGTAGCATCCGGCGGGACCTACAATGAGCAGTTCTTC.

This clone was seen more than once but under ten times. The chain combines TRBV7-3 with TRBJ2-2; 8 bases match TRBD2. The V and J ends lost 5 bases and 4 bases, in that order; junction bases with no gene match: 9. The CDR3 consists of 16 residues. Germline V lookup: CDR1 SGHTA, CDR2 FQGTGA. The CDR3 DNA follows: TGTGCCAGCAGCCCGACCGGGACTAGGGGCACCGGGGAGCTGTTTTTT. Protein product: CASSPTGTRGTGELFF.

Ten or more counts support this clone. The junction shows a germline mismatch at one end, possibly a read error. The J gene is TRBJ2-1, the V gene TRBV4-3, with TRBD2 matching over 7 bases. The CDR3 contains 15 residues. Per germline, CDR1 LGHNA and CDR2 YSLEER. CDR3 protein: CASSQDAGVSDEQFF. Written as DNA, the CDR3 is TGCGCCAGCAGTCAAGATGCGGGAGTGTCCGATGAGCAGTTCTTC.

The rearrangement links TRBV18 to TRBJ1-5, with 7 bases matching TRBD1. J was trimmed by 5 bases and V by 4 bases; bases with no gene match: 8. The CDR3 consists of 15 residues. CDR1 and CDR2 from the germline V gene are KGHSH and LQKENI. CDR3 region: CASSLTQGDYQPQHF. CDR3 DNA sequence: TGTGCCAGCTCACTCACCCAGGGGGACTATCAGCCCCAGCATTTT.

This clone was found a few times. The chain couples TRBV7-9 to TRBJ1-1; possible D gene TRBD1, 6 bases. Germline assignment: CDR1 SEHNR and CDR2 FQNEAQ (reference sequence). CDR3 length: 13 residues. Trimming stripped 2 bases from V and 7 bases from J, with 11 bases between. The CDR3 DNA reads TGTGCCAGCAGCTTATTGGACAGCCTTGAAGCTTTCTTT. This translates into CASSLLDSLEAFF.

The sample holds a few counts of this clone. CDR3 nucleotides: TGTGCCAGCACCGGCCGACCTGCAGAAAATGAGCAGTTCTTC. Its protein is CASTGRPAENEQFF. The chain links TRBV5-6 to TRBJ2-1; D is uncertain. V lost 6 bases and J lost 7, with 17 bases in between. Germline CDR1 reads SGHDT; CDR2 reads YYEEEE. The CDR3 has 14 residues. The variable domain in full, completed from reference TRBV5-6 and TRBJ2-1, reads DAGVTQSPTHLIKTRGQQVTLRCSPKSGHDTVSWYQQALGQGPQFIFQYYEEEERQRGNFPDRFSGHQFPNYSSELNVNALLLGDSALYLCASTGRPAENEQFFGPGTRLTVL.